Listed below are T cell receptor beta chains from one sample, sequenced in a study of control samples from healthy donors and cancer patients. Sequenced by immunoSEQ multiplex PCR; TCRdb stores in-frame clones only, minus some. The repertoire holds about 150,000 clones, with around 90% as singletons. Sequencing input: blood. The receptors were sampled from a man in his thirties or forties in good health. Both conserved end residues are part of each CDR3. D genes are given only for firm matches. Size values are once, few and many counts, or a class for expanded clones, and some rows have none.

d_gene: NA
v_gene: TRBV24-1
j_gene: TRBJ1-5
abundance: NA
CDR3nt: TGTGCCACCAGTGGAGCTAGGGGGCAGCCCCAGCATTTT
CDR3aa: CATSGARGQPQHF

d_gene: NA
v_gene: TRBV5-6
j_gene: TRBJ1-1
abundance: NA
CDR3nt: TGTGCCAGCAGCTTGGTGGTGGGTCGGGGGGCCACTGAAGCTTTCTTT
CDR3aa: CASSLVVGRGATEAFF

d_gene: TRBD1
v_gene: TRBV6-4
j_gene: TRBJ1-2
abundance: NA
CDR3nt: TGTGCCAGCAGTGACGGCCCCTTTGGGACAGGGGATGGCTACACCTTC
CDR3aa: CASSDGPFGTGDGYTF

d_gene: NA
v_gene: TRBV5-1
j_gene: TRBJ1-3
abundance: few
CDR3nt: TGCGCCAGCAGCGCGACAGGTCCTTGGGTCGCTGGAAACACCATATATTTT
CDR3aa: CASSATGPWVAGNTIYF

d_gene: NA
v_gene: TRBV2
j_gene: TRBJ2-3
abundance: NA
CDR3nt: TGTGCCAGCGAATTCGGCCGCACAGATACGCAGTATTTT
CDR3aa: CASEFGRTDTQYF

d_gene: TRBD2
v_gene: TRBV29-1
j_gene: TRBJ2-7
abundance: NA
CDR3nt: TGCAGCGCCGATAGCGGGGGGAGCTCCTACGAGCAGTACTTC
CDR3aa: CSADSGGSSYEQYF

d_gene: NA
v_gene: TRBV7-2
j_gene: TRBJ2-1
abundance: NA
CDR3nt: TGTGCCAGCAGCTCCGGACGGGGGCGTGAGCAGTTCTTC
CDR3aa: CASSSGRGREQFF

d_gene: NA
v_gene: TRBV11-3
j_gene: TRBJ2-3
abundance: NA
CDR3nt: TGTGCCAGCAGCCCCGGGGGGCTTACAGATACGCAGTATTTT
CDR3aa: CASSPGGLTDTQYF

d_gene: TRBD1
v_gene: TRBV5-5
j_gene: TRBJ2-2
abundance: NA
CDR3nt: TGTGCCAGCAGCTCCCTACACGGACAGGGCGGGGAGCTGTTTTTT
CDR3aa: CASSSLHGQGGELFF

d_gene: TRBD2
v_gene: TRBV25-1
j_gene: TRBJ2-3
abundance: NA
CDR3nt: TGTGCCAGCAGTACTACCCAGCCAGGACTAGCATCAGATACGCAGTATTTT
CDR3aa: CASSTTQPGLASDTQYF

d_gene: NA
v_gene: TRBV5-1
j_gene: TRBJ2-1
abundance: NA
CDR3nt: TGCGCCAGCAGCTTAGGCGGGGGCGCAAATGAGCAGTTCTTC
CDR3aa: CASSLGGGANEQFF

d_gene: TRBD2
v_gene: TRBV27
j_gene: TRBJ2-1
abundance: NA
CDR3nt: TGTGCCAGCAGTTCGGGACGGGGGGATGAGCAGTTCTTC
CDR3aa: CASSSGRGDEQFF

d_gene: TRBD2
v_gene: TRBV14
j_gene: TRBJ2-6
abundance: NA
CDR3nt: TGTGCCAGCAGTTCGGGACTAGCGGGGGCCATCTCTGGGGCCAACGTCCTGACTTTC
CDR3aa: CASSSGLAGAISGANVLTF

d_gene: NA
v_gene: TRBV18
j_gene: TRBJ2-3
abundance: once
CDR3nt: TGTGCCAGCTCACACACTAGCACAGATACGCAGTATTTT
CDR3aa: CASSHTSTDTQYF

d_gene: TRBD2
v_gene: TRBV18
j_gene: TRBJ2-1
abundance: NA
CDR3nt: TGTGCCAGCTCACCGCGGACTAGCGGGGGGCCGAGGGCCAATGAGCAGTTCTTC
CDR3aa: CASSPRTSGGPRANEQFF

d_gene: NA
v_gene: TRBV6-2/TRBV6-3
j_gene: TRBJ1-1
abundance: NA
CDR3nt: TGTGCCAGCAGTTACCTCGACAGTTCTGAAGCTTTCTTT
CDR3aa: CASSYLDSSEAFF

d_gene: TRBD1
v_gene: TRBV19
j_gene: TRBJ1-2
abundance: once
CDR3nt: TGTGCCAGTAGTTTCGGACAGGGTAACTATGGCTACACCTTC
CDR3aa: CASSFGQGNYGYTF

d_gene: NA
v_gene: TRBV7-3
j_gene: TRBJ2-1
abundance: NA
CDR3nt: TGTGCCAGCAGCTCCACGGGAGAGCGGCTCTACAATGAGCAGTTCTTC
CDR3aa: CASSSTGERLYNEQFF

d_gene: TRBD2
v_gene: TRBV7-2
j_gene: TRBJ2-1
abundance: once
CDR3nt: TGTGCCAGCAGCCCGACTAGCGGGGGAGCTTCCTACAATGAGCAGTTCTTC
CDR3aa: CASSPTSGGASYNEQFF

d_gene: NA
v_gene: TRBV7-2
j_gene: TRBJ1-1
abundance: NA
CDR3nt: TGTGCCAGCAGCTATGGTGGCAGAGTGGGCACTGAAGCTTTCTTT
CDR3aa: CASSYGGRVGTEAFF

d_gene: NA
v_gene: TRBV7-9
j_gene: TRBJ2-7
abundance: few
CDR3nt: TGTGCCAGCAGCCCCGTAGACGGGCCCGAGCAGTACTTC
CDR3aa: CASSPVDGPEQYF

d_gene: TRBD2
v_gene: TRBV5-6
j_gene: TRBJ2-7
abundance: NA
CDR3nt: TGTGCCAGCAGCTTGGTCCGGGACTACCGCACCTACGAGCAGTACTTC
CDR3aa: CASSLVRDYRTYEQYF

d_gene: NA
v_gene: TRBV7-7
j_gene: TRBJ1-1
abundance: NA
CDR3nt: TGTGCCAGCAGCTTACCGACCGGGACCTTGAACACTGAAGCTTTCTTT
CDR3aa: CASSLPTGTLNTEAFF

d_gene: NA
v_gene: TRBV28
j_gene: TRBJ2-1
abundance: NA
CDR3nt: TGTGCCAGCACTTCCGAGGGATTTGGTAATGAGCAGTTCTTC
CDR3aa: CASTSEGFGNEQFF

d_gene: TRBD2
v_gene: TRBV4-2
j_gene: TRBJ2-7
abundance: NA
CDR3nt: TGTGCCAGCAGCCAGTTAGCGGGGGACTCCTACGAGCAGTACTTC
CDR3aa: CASSQLAGDSYEQYF

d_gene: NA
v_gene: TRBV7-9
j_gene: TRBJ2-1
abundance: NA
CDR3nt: TGTGCCAGCAGCTTAGGTGGAGCGAACAATGAGCAGTTCTTC
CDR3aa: CASSLGGANNEQFF

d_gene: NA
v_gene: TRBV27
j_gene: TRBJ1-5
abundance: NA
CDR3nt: TGTGCCAGCAGTTTAGAAGGGGGCAATCAGCCCCAGCATTTT
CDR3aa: CASSLEGGNQPQHF

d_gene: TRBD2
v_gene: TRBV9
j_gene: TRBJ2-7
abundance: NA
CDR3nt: TGTGCCAGCAGCGCCTACACTCAGGGCGGGGGCGAGCAGTACTTC
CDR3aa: CASSAYTQGGGEQYF

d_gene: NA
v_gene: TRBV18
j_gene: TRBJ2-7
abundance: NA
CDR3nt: TGTGCCAGCTCACCGGGCGGGGGCGCATACGAGCAGTACTTC
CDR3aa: CASSPGGGAYEQYF

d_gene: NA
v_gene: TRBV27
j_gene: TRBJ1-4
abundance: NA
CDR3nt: TGTGCCAGCAGTAGCGGGGTAAAACTGTTTTTT
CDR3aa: CASSSGVKLFF

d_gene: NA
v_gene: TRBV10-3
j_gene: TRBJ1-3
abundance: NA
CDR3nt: TGTGCCATCAGTGCCGAGGAGGATGGAAACACCATATATTTT
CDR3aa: CAISAEEDGNTIYF

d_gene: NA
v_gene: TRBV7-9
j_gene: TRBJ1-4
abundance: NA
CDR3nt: TGTGCCAGCAGCTTTCTCGGGCATGGAAATGAAAAACTGTTTTTT
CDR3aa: CASSFLGHGNEKLFF

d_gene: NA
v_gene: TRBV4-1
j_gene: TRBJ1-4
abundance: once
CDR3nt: TGCGCCAGCAGCCAAGAAGGGTCCCATCCTGGGAATGAAAAACTGTTTTTT
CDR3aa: CASSQEGSHPGNEKLFF

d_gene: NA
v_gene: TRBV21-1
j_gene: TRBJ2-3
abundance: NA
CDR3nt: TGTGCCAGCAGCTATGGGACAGGGTTGTATCGTGCAGATACGCAGTATTTT
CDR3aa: CASSYGTGLYRADTQYF

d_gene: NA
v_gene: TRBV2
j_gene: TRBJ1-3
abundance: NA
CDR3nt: TGTGCCAGCAGTGACAGCCCTGGAAACACCATATATTTT
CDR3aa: CASSDSPGNTIYF

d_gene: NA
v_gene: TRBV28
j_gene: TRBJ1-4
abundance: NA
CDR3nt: TGTGCCAGCAGTTTTGAGTTAGGAGGTAATGAAAAACTGTTTTTT
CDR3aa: CASSFELGGNEKLFF

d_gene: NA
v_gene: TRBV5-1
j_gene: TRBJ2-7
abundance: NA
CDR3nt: TGCGCCAGCAGCGAAGGGTACGAGCAGTACTTC
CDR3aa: CASSEGYEQYF

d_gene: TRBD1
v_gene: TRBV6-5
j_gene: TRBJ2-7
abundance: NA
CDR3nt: TGTGCCAGCAGCCGGGACAGGGGGGATGAGCAGTACTTC
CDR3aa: CASSRDRGDEQYF

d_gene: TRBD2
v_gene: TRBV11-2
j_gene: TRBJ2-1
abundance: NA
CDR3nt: TGTGCCAGCAGCTTAAGCGGGGGGGCTGTTGAGCAGTTCTTC
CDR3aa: CASSLSGGAVEQFF

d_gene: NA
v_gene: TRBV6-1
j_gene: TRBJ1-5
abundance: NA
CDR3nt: TGTGCCAGCAGTGATTCGGACTCCCGCAATCAGCCCCAGCATTTT
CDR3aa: CASSDSDSRNQPQHF

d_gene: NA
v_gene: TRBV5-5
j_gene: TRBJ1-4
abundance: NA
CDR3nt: TGTGCCAGCAGCTCCGGGCCCAATGAAAAACTGTTTTTT
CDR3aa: CASSSGPNEKLFF

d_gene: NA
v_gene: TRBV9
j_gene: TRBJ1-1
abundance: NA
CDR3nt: TGTGCCAGCAGCACAGTTATCCGGGACCGAAACACTGAAGCTTTCTTT
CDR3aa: CASSTVIRDRNTEAFF

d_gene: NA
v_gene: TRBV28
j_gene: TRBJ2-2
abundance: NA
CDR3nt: TGTGCCAGCAGTTTACCCAGGACGGTTAACACCGGGGAGCTGTTTTTT
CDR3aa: CASSLPRTVNTGELFF

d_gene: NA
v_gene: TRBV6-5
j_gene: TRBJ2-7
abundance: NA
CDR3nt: TGTGCCAGCAGTCTTAACCCCCTTGCCGAGCAGTACTTC
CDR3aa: CASSLNPLAEQYF

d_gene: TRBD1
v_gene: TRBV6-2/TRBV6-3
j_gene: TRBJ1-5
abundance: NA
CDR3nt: TGTGCCAGCAGTTATCAGGGGGCGGGTCAGCCCCAGCATTTT
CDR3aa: CASSYQGAGQPQHF

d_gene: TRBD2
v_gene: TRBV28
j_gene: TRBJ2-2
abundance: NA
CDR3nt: TGTGCCCACCACTCGGGGGGTTACACCGGGGAGCTGTTTTTT
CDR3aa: CAHHSGGYTGELFF

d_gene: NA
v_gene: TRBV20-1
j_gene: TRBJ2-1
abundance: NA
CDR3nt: TGCAGTGTAGGGGATGAGCAGTTCTTC
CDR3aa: CSVGDEQFF

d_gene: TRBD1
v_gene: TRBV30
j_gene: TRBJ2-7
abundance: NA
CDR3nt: TGTGCCTGGAGTGTAGGGACAGGGGATTACGAGCAGTACTTC
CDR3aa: CAWSVGTGDYEQYF

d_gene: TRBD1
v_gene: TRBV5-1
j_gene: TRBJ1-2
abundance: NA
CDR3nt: TGCGCCAGCAGCTCAAACTACAGGGGTTCCTCCTATGGCTACACCTTC
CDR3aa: CASSSNYRGSSYGYTF